Each of the 28 T cell receptor beta chains below was sequenced from the same sample in a study of shared clonotypes between healthy human individuals. Profiling relied on immunoSEQ multiplex PCR, and the TCRdb table lists in-frame clones only, not all of them. The repertoire holds 800,000 to 1,200,000 clones, with around 78% as singletons. What was sequenced was memory CD4+ T cells from PBMCs. Subset defined: CD45RA-negative fraction. These TCRs come from a man aged 18 to 35 in good health. Some clones in this sample may be carry-over from other donors' samples.

CDR3 DNA sequence: TGTGCCAGCAGCTTAATGGGACAACCGCAAGAGACCCAGTACTTC. This encodes CASSLMGQPQETQYF. The gene calls are TRBV7-3 and TRBJ2-5; the D gene is possibly TRBD1 (6 bases). Trimming took off 1 base at V and 2 bases at J, with 11 bases between the two ends. Per the germline V gene, CDR1 is SGHTA and CDR2 is FQGTGA. The CDR3 loop spans 15 amino acids. The whole variable domain, remainder taken from reference TRBV7-3 and TRBJ2-5, is GAGVSQTPSNKVTEKGKYVELRCDPISGHTALYWYRQSLGQGPEFLIYFQGTGAADDSGLPNDRFFAVRPEGSVSTLKIQRTERGDSAVYLCASSLMGQPQETQYFGPGTRLLVL.

This clone came up a few times. Other DNA sequences from this sample encode an identical CDR3 as well. The CDR3 coding sequence is TGCGCCAGCAGCTTGGGACTAGCGGGAGGAGATGAGCAGTTCTTC. This encodes CASSLGLAGGDEQFF. This chain uses TRBV5-1 with TRBJ2-1; TRBD2 aligns across 13 bases. The CDR3 runs 15 residues. Germline V gene sequence: CDR1 SGHRS, CDR2 YFSETQ. V gave up 0 bases and J gave up 8 bases; unmatched junction bases: 2.

The chain uses TRBV7-2 and TRBJ1-2; D remains ambiguous. The CDR3 runs to 15 residues. V was shortened by 2 bases and J by 0 bases, with 10 bases between the two germline ends. Per the germline V gene, CDR1 is SGHTA and CDR2 is FQGNSA. CDR3 sequence reads: CASSLFGTSNYGYTF. Here the CDR3 DNA reads TGTGCCAGCAGCTTATTTGGCACTTCTAACTATGGCTACACCTTC. Using reference TRBV7-2 and TRBJ1-2 for the parts outside the CDR3, the full variable domain is GAGVSQSPSNKVTEKGKDVELRCDPISGHTALYWYRQSLGQGLEFLIYFQGNSAPDKSGLPSDRFSAERTGGSVSTLTIQRTQQEDSAVYLCASSLFGTSNYGYTFGSGTRLTVV.

The chain links TRBV5-6 to TRBJ1-2; TRBD1 might be the D (5 bases). The V gene lost 4 bases and the J gene lost 7 bases, with 23 bases spanning the gap. CDR3 length: 16 amino acids. In germline, CDR1 is SGHDT, CDR2 YYEEEE. CDR3 loop: CASSLTYAGREGGYTF. The CDR3 nucleotides are TGTGCCAGCAGCCTCACATATGCGGGACGAGAGGGTGGCTACACCTTC.

The rearrangement uses TRBV6-1 and TRBJ2-7; the D gene could be TRBD1 or TRBD2 (6 bases each). There are 14 residues in the CDR3. Germline V gives CDR1 MNHNS, CDR2 SASEGT. V was clipped by 1 base and J by 3 bases, with 10 bases between them. Here the CDR3 DNA reads TGTGCCAGCAGTGAAGGGGGGGACAACTACGAGCAGTACTTC. The encoded protein is CASSEGGDNYEQYF.

The sample holds a few counts of this clone. The sample carries other DNA sequences with the same CDR3. This chain uses TRBV2 with TRBJ2-3; D is unresolved. Trimming took off 1 base at V and 3 bases at J, with 2 bases between the two ends. CDR1 SNHLY and CDR2 FYNNEI come from the germline V gene. The CDR3 runs to 12 residues. The CDR3 sequence is CASSEGTDTQYF. The CDR3 DNA follows: TGTGCCAGCAGTGAAGGTACAGATACGCAGTATTTT.

V gene TRBV28 combines with J gene TRBJ1-4; tentative D call: TRBD1 (5 bases). Germline assignment: CDR1 MDHEN and CDR2 SYDVKM. V lost 2 bases and J 13 bases, leaving 17 bases between the germline ends. The CDR3 is 14 amino acids. The CDR3 spells CASSLNQGALGLFF. The CDR3, as DNA: TGTGCCAGCAGTTTAAACCAGGGCGCTCTGGGACTGTTTTTT.

The rearrangement links TRBV5-4 to TRBJ2-1; tentatively, D is TRBD1 (6 bases). Per the germline V gene, CDR1 is SGHNT and CDR2 is YYREEE (reference sequence). This CDR3 is 13 amino acids long. V lost 5 bases and J 5 bases, leaving 11 bases between the germline ends. CDR3 bases: TGTGCCAGCAGAGGGGGACGGGACAATGAGCAGTTCTTC. As protein: CASRGGRDNEQFF.

V and J are TRBV11-2 and TRBJ2-2, with 7 bases fitting TRBD2. The CDR3 totals 13 residues. V was pared by 5 bases and J by 6 bases, with 3 bases of the junction left unmatched. CDR1 and CDR2 (germline): SGHAT, FQNNGV. The CDR3 sequence is CASSRAGAGELFF. CDR3 DNA sequence: TGTGCCAGCAGCCGCGCGGGAGCCGGGGAGCTGTTTTTT. The full variable domain, rest sourced from reference TRBV11-2 and TRBJ2-2, is EAGVAQSPRYKIIEKRQSVAFWCNPISGHATLYWYQQILGQGPKLLIQFQNNGVVDDSQLPKDRFSAERLKGVDSTLKIQPAKLEDSAVYLCASSRAGAGELFFGEGSRLTVL.

The chain carries TRBV7-9 and TRBJ2-5, with 10 bases fitting TRBD2. The CDR3 loop spans 14 amino acids. Germline loops: CDR1 SEHNR, CDR2 FQNEAQ (reference sequence). V dropped 11 bases and J dropped 1; count of bases not matched to a gene: 7. CDR3 nucleotides: TGTGCCTTAGCGGGAGGTTGGGGCCAAGAGACCCAGTACTTC. Translating it yields CALAGGWGQETQYF.

The V call is TRBV9, the J call TRBJ1-4; the D is unclear. The CDR3 runs 15 residues. The germline gives CDR1 SGDLS, CDR2 YYNGEE. Trimming left V 4 bases short and J 5 bases short, with 15 bases between. The CDR3 sequence: CASSPSGRENEKLFF. As DNA, the CDR3 is TGTGCCAGCAGCCCCTCCGGGAGAGAAAATGAAAAACTGTTTTTT.

The chain has TRBV6-6 and TRBJ1-1, with 7 bases aligning to TRBD1. Looked up from germline, CDR1 is MNHNY and CDR2 is SVGAGI (reference sequence). The J segment lost 9 bases and the V segment lost 2 bases, leaving 6 bases of the junction unmatched. This CDR3 region has 13 residues. CDR3 residues: CASSYEDRPKAFF. In DNA, the CDR3 is TGTGCCAGCAGTTACGAGGACAGGCCTAAAGCTTTCTTT.

The chain joins TRBV10-3 to TRBJ2-1; D is unresolved. This CDR3 has 15 residues. CDR1 is ENHRY, CDR2 SYGVKD, per germline. V was cut by 2 bases and J by 0 bases, with 8 bases left in between. The CDR3 loop is CAISESVFSYNEQFF. CDR3 nucleotide sequence: TGTGCCATCAGTGAGAGCGTATTCTCCTACAATGAGCAGTTCTTC.

This clone was seen only a few times. Other DNA variants within this sample encode the same CDR3. The chain employs TRBV5-1 and TRBJ1-1, with TRBD1 matching over 8 bases. Germline V gives CDR1 SGHRS, CDR2 YFSETQ. Trimming cost V 4 bases and J 4 bases; bases outside gene matches: 6. This CDR3 region has 14 residues. This CDR3 is CASSLDRGGTEAFF. The CDR3 DNA reads TGCGCCAGCAGCCTTGACAGGGGAGGCACTGAAGCTTTCTTT.

This clone came up a few times. The chain uses TRBV28 and TRBJ2-3; 10 nucleotides match TRBD2. The germline gives CDR1 MDHEN, CDR2 SYDVKM. The CDR3 has 15 residues. The ends lost 5 bases at V and 5 bases at J; junction bases unmatched: 7. DNA of the CDR3: TGTGCCAGCAGTCCCCCCACTAGCGGGGTAGATACGCAGTATTTT. Amino acid sequence: CASSPPTSGVDTQYF.

CDR3 protein: CASSLRRSAVQGVSYEQYF. The CDR3 nucleotides are TGCGCCAGCAGCCTACGGAGGTCGGCAGTCCAGGGGGTTTCCTACGAGCAGTACTTC. The J gene is TRBJ2-7, the V gene TRBV4-1; 7 bases are shared with TRBD1. This CDR3 contains 19 residues. Trimming took 4 bases from V and 1 from J; bases not matched to a gene: 19. CDR1 is MGHRA and CDR2 is YSYEKL in the germline V gene.

V usage is TRBV19 and J usage is TRBJ2-7, with D perhaps assigned TRBD1 or TRBD2 (5 bases each). V lost 3 bases, J lost 2 bases, and 20 bases lay in between. The germline V gene encodes CDR1 LNHDA and CDR2 SQIVND (reference sequence). The CDR3 contains 17 residues. CDR3 protein: CASSINLAPGRAYEQYF. DNA for the CDR3: TGTGCCAGTAGTATTAATTTAGCCCCAGGGCGGGCCTACGAGCAGTACTTC.

The chain carries TRBV7-2 and TRBJ2-1; no definite D call. V lost 5 bases and J lost 5, with 16 bases in between. Per the germline V gene, CDR1 is SGHTA and CDR2 is FQGNSA. The CDR3 runs 15 residues. In nucleotides, the CDR3 is TGTGCCAGCAGCCCGAGGTGGCTAGTGAACAATGAGCAGTTCTTC. Protein sequence: CASSPRWLVNNEQFF.

Remarks on this clone: With a far larger clone one base away, a read error is the likely cause. Other nucleotide sequences in the sample specify the same CDR3. The chain links TRBV18 to TRBJ1-1; D may be TRBD1 (6 bases). Germline V gives CDR1 KGHSH, CDR2 LQKENI. The CDR3 is made up of 22 amino acids. The CDR3 DNA reads TGCGCCAGCTCACCTTCGATAAAATTCACAGGGTTTCCGAAGGTTATGAACACTGAAGCTTTCTTT. Protein sequence: CASSPSIKFTGFPKVMNTEAFF.

The V and J genes are TRBV5-1 and TRBJ1-1; D is unresolved. The CDR3 is 15 amino acids. Germline V CDR1 and CDR2: SGHRS, YFSETQ. Trimming stripped 0 bases from V and 4 bases from J, with 13 bases between. The CDR3 spells CASSLVRLEGTEAFF. DNA for the CDR3: TGCGCCAGCAGCTTGGTTCGCCTTGAGGGCACTGAAGCTTTCTTT. The complete variable domain, with remaining parts taken from reference TRBV5-1 and TRBJ1-1, reads KAGVTQTPRYLIKTRGQQVTLSCSPISGHRSVSWYQQTPGQGLQFLFEYFSETQRNKGNFPGRFSGRQFSNSRSEMNVSTLELGDSALYLCASSLVRLEGTEAFFGQGTRLTVV.

This chain links TRBV5-1 with TRBJ2-7, with D hard to call. V shed 3 bases and J shed 9 bases, with 19 bases lying between them. This CDR3 is built from 14 residues. Germline V gene lookup returns CDR1 SGHRS and CDR2 YFSETQ. The CDR3, as DNA: TGCGCCAGCAGCTCACCGGGCGCCCGAGTGGTGCAGTACTTC. Translated: CASSSPGARVVQYF. Variable domain in full (rest from reference TRBV5-1 and TRBJ2-7): KAGVTQTPRYLIKTRGQQVTLSCSPISGHRSVSWYQQTPGQGLQFLFEYFSETQRNKGNFPGRFSGRQFSNSRSEMNVSTLELGDSALYLCASSSPGARVVQYFGPGTRLTVT.

CDR3 in amino acids: CASSPYEQYEQYF. The CDR3 DNA sequence: TGTGCCAGCTCACCATACGAGCAGTACGAGCAGTACTTC. V usage is TRBV18 and J usage is TRBJ2-7; D unclear. V was cut by 2 bases and J by 4 bases, with 9 bases left in between. Germline CDR1 and CDR2: KGHSH and LQKENI. The CDR3 runs to 13 residues.

The chain couples TRBV7-2 to TRBJ1-2; weak D call: TRBD1 (6 bases). The CDR3 is 17 amino acids. Trimming shortened V by 1 base and J by 7 bases, and 22 bases separated the two germline ends. Germline loops: CDR1 SGHTA, CDR2 FQGNSA. CDR3 region: CASSLVSAGDRNPGYTF. The DNA of the CDR3 is TGTGCCAGCAGCTTAGTATCCGCGGGAGACAGGAATCCTGGCTACACCTTC.

The rearrangement links TRBV18 to TRBJ2-4; 9 nucleotides line up with TRBD1. The CDR3 spans 16 residues. Germline CDR1 KGHSH, CDR2 LQKENI. V lost 3 bases to trimming and J lost 9 bases; unmatched junction nucleotides: 12. The CDR3 spells CASSPPGQGEDGIQYF. CDR3 DNA sequence: TGTGCCAGCTCACCTCCGGGACAGGGTGAAGATGGCATTCAGTACTTC.

The genes are TRBV19 and TRBJ2-5; D is ambiguous. The CDR3 is made up of 14 amino acids. Per the germline V gene, CDR1 is LNHDA and CDR2 is SQIVND (reference sequence). The germline V and J ends were trimmed by 0 bases and 5 bases, with 10 bases remaining between them. The CDR3 loop reads CASSIDKGRETQYF. CDR3 nucleotide sequence: TGTGCCAGTAGTATAGATAAAGGGCGCGAGACCCAGTACTTC.

For this clone: This sample also contains other DNA sequences that code for the same CDR3. The CDR3 sequence: CASSPWTANTGELFF. The CDR3 coding sequence is TGTGCCAGCAGCCCTTGGACGGCGAACACCGGGGAGCTGTTTTTT. This chain connects TRBV4-2 to TRBJ2-2; D gene ambiguous. Germline values: CDR1 LGHNA, CDR2 YNFKEQ. CDR3 length: 15 residues. The ends were cut back, 4 bases at V and 0 bases at J, with 9 bases in the middle.

This chain links TRBV11-3 with TRBJ2-7, with D perhaps TRBD1 (5 bases). CDR3 length equals 14 residues. Deletions cut 4 bases from V and 6 bases from J, with 16 bases between. Germline values: CDR1 SGHNT, CDR2 YENEEA. The CDR3 nucleotides read TGTGCCAGCAGCTCATTCGACAGCCCCCTCGAGCAGTACTTC. This gives the protein CASSSFDSPLEQYF. Together with reference TRBV11-3 and TRBJ2-7, the CDR3 gives the full variable domain: EAGVVQSPRYKIIEKKQPVAFWCNPISGHNTLYWYLQNLGQGPELLIRYENEEAVDDSQLPKDRFSAERLKGVDSTLKIQPAELGDSAVYLCASSSFDSPLEQYFGPGTRLTVT.

As regards this clone: Other DNA sequences in this sample translate to the same CDR3. This chain joins TRBV20-1 and TRBJ2-1; D uncertain. The ends were cut back, 3 bases at V and 4 bases at J, with 4 bases in the middle. The CDR3 has 11 amino acids. Per the germline V gene, CDR1 is DFQATT and CDR2 is SNEGSKA (reference sequence). The CDR3 region has the DNA TGCAGTGCTAGCGGGTACAATGAGCAGTTCTTC. It yields the protein CSASGYNEQFF.